One T cell receptor (beta chain) is described in this entry. The sample comes from a study of blood T cell repertoires in COVID-19. As for the study in general: Material from acute and convalescent COVID-19 was sourced from the United States, Italy and Spain. The cDNA or gDNA used as material had been derived from T cells, B-cell-depleted T cells, or PBMCs.

Per the study methods: Scientists estimated how many nucleated cells there were by amplifying reference gene primers. Only in-frame clones appear in the TCRdb table, and some are missing; sequencing was by immunoSEQ multiplex PCR. V, J and clone size reflect that table, while D and trimming were determined from the DNA. The table lists some 170,000 clones, over 75% of them singletons. V shed 6 bases, J shed 3 bases, and the junction held 7 bases outside the gene matches. The CDR3 is made up of 14 amino acids. The V gene's germline CDR1 is SEHNR and CDR2 FQNEAQ (reference sequence). Sequenced: peripheral blood. This chain connects TRBV7-9 to TRBJ1-2, with 7 bases matching TRBD1. This receptor was taken from a man in his 70s with acute or convalescent COVID-19. CDR3 protein: CASRSDDRDYGYTF. The CDR3 DNA reads TGTGCCAGCAGATCCGACGACAGGGACTATGGCTACACCTTC.